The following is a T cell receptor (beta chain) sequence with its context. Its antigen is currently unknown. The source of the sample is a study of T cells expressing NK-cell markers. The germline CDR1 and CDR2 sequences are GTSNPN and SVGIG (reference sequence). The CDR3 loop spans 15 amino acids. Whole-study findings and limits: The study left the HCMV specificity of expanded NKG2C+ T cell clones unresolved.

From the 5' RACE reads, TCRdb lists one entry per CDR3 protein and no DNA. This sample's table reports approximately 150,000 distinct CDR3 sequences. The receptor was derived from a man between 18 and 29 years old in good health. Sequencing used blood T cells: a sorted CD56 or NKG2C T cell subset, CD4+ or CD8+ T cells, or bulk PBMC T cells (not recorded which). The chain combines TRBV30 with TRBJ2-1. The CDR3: CAWSVFQAGDNEQFF.